This TCR beta chain was sequenced in a study of T cell repertoires in cytomegalovirus infection. Whole-study context: TCR beta signatures that were public indicated CMV infection and matching HLA type.

The study, taken as a whole, reports: The study found HLA-C-restricted CMV-specific TCR beta clonotypes dominating the ex vivo response. Frequencies of public TCR beta families were cumulated, and this identified carriers of CMV plus the relevant HLA.

TCRdb redid the calling of the reads with MiXCR, one entry per CDR3 protein. Here the sample spans about 360,000 distinct CDR3 sequences, about a sixth being singletons. V shed 5 bases and J shed 5 bases, with 9 bases lying between them. CDR1 and CDR2 from the germline V gene are SQVTM and ANQGSEA. This CDR3 is 11 amino acids long. This clonotype has just a few counts. The antigen is unknown. The clonotype was recovered from a human donor in good health (CMV status not recorded). Some clones in this sample may be carry-over from other donors' samples. The rearrangement uses TRBV29-1 and TRBJ2-5; D is possibly TRBD2 (6 bases). The sample taken for sequencing was PBMCs. CDR3 region: CSVFSGETQYF. The CDR3 coding sequence is TGCAGCGTTTTTAGCGGTGAGACCCAGTACTTC.